One sample yielded the 10 T cell receptor beta chains listed below, sequenced in a study of T cell repertoires in cytomegalovirus infection. No antigen has been assigned to these receptors. A single record per CDR3 protein comes from TCRdb applying MiXCR to the reads. Counted here are roughly 990,000 distinct CDR3 sequences, less than 35% occurring once; the ten biggest clones make up 11% to 15%. This material consisted of cultured CD8+ T cells from PBMCs, taken from culture after CMV antigen stimulation. All receptors derive from a human donor in good health (CMV status not recorded). Some clones in this sample may be carry-over from other donors' samples.

The chain carries TRBV14 and TRBJ1-1; a possible D gene is TRBD1 (5 bases). Germline V gene sequence: CDR1 SGHDN, CDR2 FVKESK. This CDR3 has 11 amino acids. Trimming took 3 bases from V and 10 from J, leaving 9 bases between them. The CDR3: CASSHGTRAFF. CDR3 coding DNA: TGTGCCAGCAGCCACGGGACCCGAGCTTTCTTT.

CDR3 residues: CARSRGLLTNTEAFF. The DNA for the CDR3 is TGTGCCAGAAGCAGGGGGCTTCTAACGAACACTGAAGCTTTCTTT. The chain carries TRBV5-3 and TRBJ1-1; 7 bases line up with TRBD1. TRBV5-3 is recorded as an ORF, its role being uncertain. The length of the CDR3 is 15 residues. V lost 4 bases to trimming and J lost 1 base; unmatched junction nucleotides: 7.

The genes are TRBV10-3 and TRBJ1-2; D is possibly TRBD1 (5 bases). Trimming took 10 bases from V and 4 from J, leaving 13 bases between them. Germline V gives CDR1 ENHRY, CDR2 SYGVKD. This CDR3 spans 12 amino acids. CDR3 coding DNA: TGTGCCACCCTGGACAACCTCTATGGCTACACCTTC. Amino acid sequence: CATLDNLYGYTF.

The CDR3 nucleotides read TGTGCCAGCAGCCCAGACGGTATGGGAAACACTGAAGCTTTCTTT. Protein product: CASSPDGMGNTEAFF. V usage is TRBV27 and J usage is TRBJ1-1; no reliable D call. This CDR3 is built from 15 residues. Germline CDR1 reads MNHEY; CDR2 reads SMNVEV (reference sequence). The germline V and J ends were trimmed by 6 bases and 2 bases, with 16 bases remaining between them.

This clonotype was seen a handful of times. J is TRBJ1-2 and V is TRBV19; 10 bases map to TRBD1. V trimming: 1 base; J trimming: 4 bases; junction bases outside the gene matches: 6. Germline CDR1 is LNHDA and CDR2 is SQIVND (reference sequence). This CDR3 spans 16 amino acids. CDR3 sequence (DNA): TGTGCCAGTAGTATAGCAGGGACAGGGGTCGTCTATGGCTACACCTTC. Its protein is CASSIAGTGVVYGYTF.

Many counts were recorded for this clonotype. The V gene is TRBV7-9, the J gene TRBJ2-7, with D maybe TRBD1 (5 bases). Germline values: CDR1 SEHNR, CDR2 FQNEAQ (reference sequence). Trimming stripped 6 bases from V and 2 bases from J, with 20 bases between. This CDR3 has 16 amino acids. The CDR3, as DNA: TGTGCCAGCAGTTTTAGGGGCAGCGAGTTAACCTACGAGCAGTACTTC. Translating gives CASSFRGSELTYEQYF.

This clonotype was counted only a few times. The chain has TRBV6-5 and TRBJ2-5; TRBD2 matches at 10 bases. The CDR3 length is 15 residues. CDR1 and CDR2 (germline): MNHEY, SVGAGI. V dropped 0 bases and J dropped 2; count of bases not matched to a gene: 0. The CDR3 spells CASSYSTSGQETQYF. DNA for the CDR3: TGTGCCAGCAGTTACTCGACTAGCGGGCAAGAGACCCAGTACTTC.

The chain joins TRBV12-3 or TRBV12-4 to TRBJ1-2; 9 positions match TRBD1. Losses at the gene ends were 6 bases for V and 4 bases for J; bases not matched to a gene: 6. The CDR3 consists of 14 residues. The CDR3 protein is CASSSGTGFYGYTF. The CDR3 coding sequence is TGTGCCAGCAGCTCCGGGACAGGGTTCTATGGCTACACCTTC.

The chain joins TRBV5-6 to TRBJ2-1; 9 bases match TRBD1. Germline V lookup: CDR1 SGHDT, CDR2 YYEEEE. This CDR3 contains 15 residues. V was pared by 4 bases and J by 7 bases, with 9 bases of the junction left unmatched. This CDR3 reads CASSGGTGYANEQFF. The CDR3 nucleotides are TGTGCCAGCAGCGGCGGGACAGGGTATGCGAATGAGCAGTTCTTC.

Comments on this clonotype: The CDR3 carries no conserved terminal phenylalanine or tryptophan, so it likely arises from a read error. This chain links TRBV4-3 with TRBJ2-3, with D unclear. The CDR3 covers 17 residues. The ends were cut back, 0 bases at V and 4 bases at J, with 17 bases in the middle. Per the germline V gene, CDR1 is LGHNA and CDR2 is YSLEER. CDR3 nucleotides: TGCGCCAGCAGCCAAGACTTGGCGCTTGTATCCTCAGATACGCAGTATCTT. Encoded protein: CASSQDLALVSSDTQYL.